The 2 T cell receptor beta chains reported below all come from one sample, sequenced in a study of technical replicates of blood from several donors. Here immunoSEQ multiplex PCR was the method, and the copy in TCRdb shows in-frame clones only, minus some. The table shows roughly 76,000 clones, with around 90% occurring only once. The sequenced sample was T cells isolated from PBMCs. The receptor set was obtained from a human donor in good health. Some clones in this sample may be carry-over from other donors' samples.

The V call is TRBV7-9, the J call TRBJ2-7, with a tentative D call TRBD1 (6 bases). Germline V gene sequence: CDR1 SEHNR, CDR2 FQNEAQ (reference sequence). CDR3 size: 14 residues. The V and J ends lost 2 bases and 5 bases respectively, with 13 bases between them. The CDR3 DNA reads as TGTGCCAGCAGCTTAAGTGAGAGGGGGAACGAGCAGTACTTC. Encoded protein: CASSLSERGNEQYF.

The V call is TRBV19, the J call TRBJ2-1; the match to TRBD2 covers 7 bases. There are 15 residues in the CDR3. The trim removed 6 bases at V and 5 bases at J, leaving 10 bases unmatched. Germline V gives CDR1 LNHDA, CDR2 SQIVND (reference sequence). The CDR3 here is CASSPWREIDNEQFF. Written as DNA, the CDR3 is TGTGCCAGTAGCCCTTGGCGGGAGATTGACAATGAGCAGTTCTTC. The whole variable domain, remainder taken from reference TRBV19 and TRBJ2-1, is DGGITQSPKYLFRKEGQNVTLSCEQNLNHDAMYWYRQDPGQGLRLIYYSQIVNDFQKGDIAEGYSVSREKKESFPLTVTSAQKNPTAFYLCASSPWREIDNEQFFGPGTRLTVL.